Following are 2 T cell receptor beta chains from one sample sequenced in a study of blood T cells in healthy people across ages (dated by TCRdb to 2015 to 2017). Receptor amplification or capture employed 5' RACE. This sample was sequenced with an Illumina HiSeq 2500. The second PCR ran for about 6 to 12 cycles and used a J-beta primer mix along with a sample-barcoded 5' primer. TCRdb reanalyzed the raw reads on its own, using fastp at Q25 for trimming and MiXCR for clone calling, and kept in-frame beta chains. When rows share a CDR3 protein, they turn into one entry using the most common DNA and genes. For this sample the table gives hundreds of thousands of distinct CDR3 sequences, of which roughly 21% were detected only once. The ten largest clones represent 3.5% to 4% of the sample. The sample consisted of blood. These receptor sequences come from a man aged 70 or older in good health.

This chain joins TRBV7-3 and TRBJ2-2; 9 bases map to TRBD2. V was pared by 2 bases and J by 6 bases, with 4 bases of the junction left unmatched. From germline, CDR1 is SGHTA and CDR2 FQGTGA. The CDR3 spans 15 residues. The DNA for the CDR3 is TGTGCCAGCAGCTTAGATAGCGGGAGAGCCGGGGAGCTGTTTTTT. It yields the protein CASSLDSGRAGELFF.

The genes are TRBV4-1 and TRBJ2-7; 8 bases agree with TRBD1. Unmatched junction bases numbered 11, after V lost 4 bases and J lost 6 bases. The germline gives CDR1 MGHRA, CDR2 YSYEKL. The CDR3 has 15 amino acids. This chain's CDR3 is CASSRDQGASGEQYF. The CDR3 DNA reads TGCGCCAGCAGCCGGGACCAGGGGGCTTCCGGCGAGCAGTACTTC.